The present T cell receptor beta chain was sequenced within a study of blood T cell repertoires in COVID-19. Background on the study: From the United States, Italy and Spain came samples of acute and convalescent COVID-19. From T cells, B-cell-depleted T cells, or PBMCs came the material, which was cDNA or gDNA.

CDR3 length equals 16 residues. V lost 1 base to trimming and J lost 1 base; unmatched junction nucleotides: 7. Germline CDR1 reads SGHRS; CDR2 reads YFSETQ. In the authors' workflow: Using reference gene primer amplification, nucleated cell counts were estimated. This table comes from immunoSEQ multiplex PCR, and its TCRdb copy is limited to in-frame clones, with some not included. V and J calls plus clone size are reproduced from that table; the DNA served to infer D and trimming. The sample has roughly 45,000 clones, roughly 80% seen once; the top ten hold under 7%. This TCR came from a man aged 45-65 years with active COVID-19. Sequencing used peripheral blood. The chain combines TRBV5-1 with TRBJ1-1, with TRBD1 matching 7 bases. CDR3 protein: CASSLSRGLENTEAFF. CDR3 nucleotide sequence: TGCGCCAGCAGCTTGTCGAGGGGGCTTGAGAACACTGAAGCTTTCTTT.